The rows below give T cell receptor beta chains drawn from one sample of a study of blood T cell repertoires in COVID-19. TCRdb's copy holds only in-frame clones and misses some; the assay was immunoSEQ multiplex PCR. This sample has under 200,000 clones, with roughly 80% found just once. Sequencing was performed on peripheral blood. The receptors here all came from a man aged 60 to 75 with acute or convalescent COVID-19. Each CDR3 is given with its conserved first and last residue. The D gene is left open where the match is weak. A row's size may be missing; if present it is once, few, many or a size class.

j_call clone_size v_call d_call cdr3_nt cdr3_aa
TRBJ2-7 . TRBV7-6 . TGTGCCAGCAGCTTACTTGGGGGCACTAAGAGCGCCTACGAGCAGTACTTC CASSLLGGTKSAYEQYF
TRBJ2-7 . TRBV4-2 . TGTGCCAGCAGCCAAGAACTCTCCTACGAGCAGTACTTC CASSQELSYEQYF
TRBJ1-2 . TRBV4-2 . TGTGCCAGCAGCCAACTAACAGCCTATGGCTACACCTTC CASSQLTAYGYTF
TRBJ1-5 . TRBV6-5 TRBD1 TGTGCCAGCACCACAGGGGGGGATCAGCCCCAGCATTTT CASTTGGDQPQHF
TRBJ1-2 . TRBV5-1 TRBD1 TGCGCCAGCAGCTTAGGACAGGGCCACGGCACTAACTATGGCTACACCTTC CASSLGQGHGTNYGYTF
TRBJ1-1 . TRBV27 . TGTGCCAGCAGGTCAGGGTTCAGGGGCACTGAAGCTTTCTTT CASRSGFRGTEAFF
TRBJ1-1 once TRBV28 TRBD1 TGTGCCAGCAGTTTACCGGGACAGGGATTAATGAACACTGAAGCTTTCTTT CASSLPGQGLMNTEAFF
TRBJ1-4 . TRBV29-1 . TGCAGCGTTGACGCAGGTCAGGGAAATGAAAAACTGTTTTTT CSVDAGQGNEKLFF
TRBJ2-5 . TRBV4-2 TRBD2 TGTGCCAGCAGCCAAGATACGGGGGGGCCGGAGACCCAGTACTTC CASSQDTGGPETQYF
TRBJ2-1 . TRBV11-3 TRBD1 TGTGCCAGCAGCTTAATGGGACAGGGAGGGGATGAGCAGTTCTTC CASSLMGQGGDEQFF
TRBJ2-3 . TRBV19 TRBD2 TGTGCCAGTAGTATAGGGCGGGGAGGGCGCGATACGCAGTATTTT CASSIGRGGRDTQYF
TRBJ2-1 . TRBV29-1 TRBD1 TGCAGCGCCGACAGGGCGCCAGAAGACAATGAGCAGTTCTTC CSADRAPEDNEQFF
TRBJ2-1 . TRBV6-6 TRBD2 TGTGCCGGATCGACTAGCGGAAATGAGCAGTTCTTC CAGSTSGNEQFF
TRBJ2-1 . TRBV4-2 TRBD2 TGTGCCAGCAGCCAAGTGCTAGCGGCAAGCTCCTACAATGAGCAGTTCTTC CASSQVLAASSYNEQFF
TRBJ1-6 . TRBV6-5 . TGTGCCAGCGTTGCCGGGGTTCCAGGTTCACCCCTCCACTTT CASVAGVPGSPLHF
TRBJ2-3 once TRBV18 . TGTGCCAGCTCACGCGGGGGCACAGATACGCAGTATTTT CASSRGGTDTQYF
TRBJ1-2 . TRBV7-2 TRBD1 TGTGCCAGCAGCTCTCCCCTTCGACAGGGAAGTGGCTACACCTTC CASSSPLRQGSGYTF
TRBJ1-5 once TRBV19 . TGTGCCAGTAGTATGGACCCCAGGGGAAATCAGCCCCAGCATTTT CASSMDPRGNQPQHF
TRBJ2-5 . TRBV28 TRBD2 TGTGCCAGCAGTGGAAGACTAGCGGGTATCCAAGAGACCCAGTACTTC CASSGRLAGIQETQYF
TRBJ2-2 few TRBV27 . TGTGCCAGCAGTTGGCTCGGGAGCACCGGGGAGCTGTTTTTT CASSWLGSTGELFF
TRBJ2-1 . TRBV7-9 TRBD2 TGTGCCAGCAGCTTTCATTTCGGAGCGGGGGATGAGCAGTTCTTC CASSFHFGAGDEQFF
TRBJ2-7 . TRBV11-2 TRBD1 TGTGCCAGCAGCTCGGACAGGTTCTCCTACGAGCAGTACTTC CASSSDRFSYEQYF